This T cell receptor beta chain comes out of a study of OX40 agonist ivuxolimab in advanced cancers. Overall study context: Under the entry rules, prior anti-PD-1, anti-PD-L1 or anti-CTLA-4 therapy was allowed, and about 40% had some.

Trimming took off 4 bases at V and 5 bases at J, with 10 bases between the two ends. The germline CDR1 and CDR2 sequences are SGDLS and YYNGEE. This CDR3 comprises 13 residues. Concerning this clone itself: Its antigen is undetermined.

Whole-study findings and limits: Average numbers of expanded clones were greater in CD8+ T cells than in CD4+. The study found among the lowest clonal expansion in partial responders at 0.1-3.0 mg/kg.

Here immunoSEQ multiplex PCR was the method, and the copy in TCRdb shows in-frame clones only, minus some. The data show 100,000 to 120,000 clones, around 90% seen once. The sequences come from CD4+ or CD8+ T cells sorted from blood, collected in a trial of the OX40 agonist ivuxolimab. This chain links TRBV9 with TRBJ1-3; D not resolved. The clonotype was recovered from an adult with an advanced solid tumor such as melanoma, head and neck, liver or kidney cancer. The CDR3 is CASSLDSRNTIYF. DNA for the CDR3: TGTGCCAGCAGCCTCGACTCGAGAAACACCATATATTTT. Combining the CDR3 with reference TRBV9 and TRBJ1-3 gives the whole variable domain DSGVTQTPKHLITATGQRVTLRCSPRSGDLSVYWYQQSLDQGLQFLIQYYNGEERAKGNILERFSAQQFPDLHSELNLSSLELGDSALYFCASSLDSRNTIYFGEGSWLTVV.